A selection of T cell receptor beta chains follows, all from one sample in a study of TIL therapy for anti-PD-1-resistant metastatic lung cancer. Assay: immunoSEQ multiplex PCR; the TCRdb copy retains only in-frame clones and omits some. Among some 20,000 clones, roughly 79% were seen once, and the ten largest hold approximately 7.4%. The specimen comprised blood, sampled at baseline. These receptors originate from a person aged 25 to 79 with non-small cell lung cancer. Both conserved end residues are part of each CDR3. Fields, in order: V gene, D gene, clone size, J gene, CDR3 protein, CDR3 DNA. The D gene is left open where the match is weak. Size values are once, few and many counts, or a class for expanded clones, and some rows have none.

V: TRBV2
D: TRBD1
size: NA
J: TRBJ2-7
CDR3: CASTFGQGTFYEQYF
DNA: TGTGCCAGCACCTTCGGACAGGGAACCTTCTACGAGCAGTACTTC

V: TRBV20-1
D: NA
size: NA
J: TRBJ1-1
CDR3: CSARTLDEAFF
DNA: TGCAGTGCTAGAACCTTGGACGAAGCTTTCTTT

V: TRBV2
D: NA
size: NA
J: TRBJ1-3
CDR3: CASNTGRYSGNTIYF
DNA: TGTGCCAGCAACACCGGACGGTACTCTGGAAACACCATATATTTT

V: TRBV11-1
D: NA
size: NA
J: TRBJ1-4
CDR3: CASSALGVGKEKLFF
DNA: TGTGCCAGCAGCGCGCTAGGGGTCGGAAAAGAAAAACTGTTTTTT

V: TRBV10-3
D: TRBD1
size: NA
J: TRBJ2-1
CDR3: CAIRGQGAGNEQFF
DNA: TGTGCCATCAGAGGACAGGGGGCTGGAAATGAGCAGTTCTTC

V: TRBV7-9
D: NA
size: NA
J: TRBJ2-5
CDR3: CASSLGLRGWAETQYF
DNA: TGTGCCAGCAGCTTAGGGCTTAGAGGTTGGGCAGAGACCCAGTACTTC

V: TRBV27
D: NA
size: NA
J: TRBJ2-7
CDR3: CASSKSGPLKYEQYF
DNA: TGTGCCAGCAGTAAATCGGGACCCCTAAAATACGAGCAGTACTTC

V: TRBV19
D: NA
size: few
J: TRBJ2-5
CDR3: CASSRGPPTVGETQYF
DNA: TGTGCCAGTAGTAGAGGGCCACCCACCGTGGGAGAGACCCAGTACTTC

V: TRBV13
D: NA
size: NA
J: TRBJ2-3
CDR3: CASSGPGTDTQYF
DNA: TGTGCCAGCAGCGGACCTGGCACAGATACGCAGTATTTT

V: TRBV28
D: NA
size: once
J: TRBJ2-1
CDR3: CASSFVGTFTYNEQFF
DNA: TGTGCCAGCAGTTTTGTAGGGACATTTACCTACAATGAGCAGTTCTTC

V: TRBV5-4
D: NA
size: NA
J: TRBJ1-4
CDR3: CASSPGTTGRKNEKLFF
DNA: TGTGCCAGCAGCCCCGGAACGACCGGGAGGAAAAATGAAAAACTGTTTTTT

V: TRBV9
D: NA
size: NA
J: TRBJ1-1
CDR3: CASSGDNTEAFF
DNA: TGTGCCAGCAGCGGGGACAACACTGAAGCTTTCTTT

V: TRBV12-3/TRBV12-4
D: TRBD1
size: NA
J: TRBJ2-5
CDR3: CASNDRGKTQYF
DNA: TGTGCCAGCAACGACAGGGGGAAGACCCAGTACTTC

V: TRBV19
D: NA
size: NA
J: TRBJ1-3
CDR3: CASSIGVGPGNTIYF
DNA: TGTGCCAGTAGTATCGGCGTAGGACCTGGAAACACCATATATTTT

V: TRBV6-2/TRBV6-3
D: TRBD2
size: NA
J: TRBJ2-3
CDR3: CASSYERGGRSTDTQYF
DNA: TGTGCCAGCAGTTACGAGCGGGGGGGCCGGAGCACAGATACGCAGTATTTT